This passage covers 5 T cell receptor beta chains from one sample sequenced in a study of blood T cell repertoires in COVID-19. Generated by immunoSEQ multiplex PCR, the TCRdb table keeps only in-frame clones and is missing some. The sample lists 120,000 to 150,000 clones, about four fifths occurring once. What was sequenced was peripheral blood. These TCRs come from a human donor with acute or convalescent COVID-19. The donor label of this sample is uncertain.

V is TRBV4-1 and J is TRBJ1-2; TRBD1 agrees at 11 bases. Germline V lookup: CDR1 MGHRA, CDR2 YSYEKL. After removal of 1 base from V and 4 bases from J, the junction contained 2 bases not matched to a gene. The CDR3 length is 15 residues. The CDR3 reads CASSQGGTGGYGYTF. DNA of the CDR3: TGCGCCAGCAGCCAAGGGGGGACAGGGGGCTATGGCTACACCTTC.

Comments on this clone: The sample carries other DNA sequences with the same CDR3. This chain links TRBV5-4 with TRBJ1-4; D might be TRBD1 (6 bases). V was shortened by 4 bases and J by 2 bases, with 12 bases between the two germline ends. Germline V lookup: CDR1 SGHNT, CDR2 YYREEE (reference sequence). The CDR3 consists of 15 residues. The CDR3 protein is CASSPYRATNEKLFF. The CDR3 bases are TGTGCCAGCAGCCCTTACAGGGCTACTAATGAAAAACTGTTTTTT.

The chain is built from TRBV24-1 and TRBJ2-1; maybe TRBD1 (5 bases). CDR3 length: 16 amino acids. The germline CDR1 and CDR2 sequences are KGHDR and SFDVKD. V lost 4 bases to trimming and J lost 0 bases, with 12 bases between them. CDR3 sequence: CATSDPQDYSYNEQFF. As DNA, the CDR3 is TGTGCCACCAGTGACCCACAGGATTACTCCTACAATGAGCAGTTCTTC.

CDR3 loop: CATKGGNEQFF. As DNA, the CDR3 is TGTGCCACCAAAGGGGGAAATGAGCAGTTCTTC. This sequence joins TRBV24-1 and TRBJ2-1; tentative D call: TRBD1 (6 bases). Germline assignment: CDR1 KGHDR and CDR2 SFDVKD. Trimming pared 8 bases from V and 7 bases from J, leaving 8 bases between. CDR3 length equals 11 residues.

This clone was recorded a few times. The rearrangement uses TRBV21-1 and TRBJ1-4; the table's D call, TRBD1, was not checked against the DNA. TRBV21-1 is termed a pseudogene. The CDR3 has 16 residues. CDR3 nucleotide sequence: TGTGCCAGCAGCCTCCATCAAGAGGGGGCCTATGAAAAACTGTTTTTT. Its protein is CASSLHQEGAYEKLFF.